Listed here are 21 T cell receptor beta chains from one sample, sequenced in a study of cytomegalovirus exposure and HLA in healthy donors. With 60 Vbeta and 13 Jbeta primers, the PCR was carried out. TCRdb keeps only in-frame clones here, not all; method: immunoSEQ multiplex PCR. This table holds about 59,000 clones, about 81% found once. Sequencing used PBMCs. The receptors come from a man aged 25-45 years in good health and CMV-seropositive.

The V gene is TRBV5-4, the J gene TRBJ2-2, with TRBD2 as a possible D gene (7 bases). V lost 2 bases and J lost 3, with 17 bases in between. CDR3 length equals 17 residues. Germline-derived CDR1 and CDR2 are SGHNT and YYREEE (reference sequence). The CDR3 DNA sequence: TGTGCCAGCAGCTTAGCCAGGGCGGGGGCTTACACCGGGGAGCTGTTTTTT. It encodes CASSLARAGAYTGELFF.

In this sample, this clone turned up a few times. The J gene is TRBJ1-6, the V gene TRBV19, with 7 bases aligning to TRBD1. Germline values: CDR1 LNHDA, CDR2 SQIVND (reference sequence). V lost 5 bases, J lost 10 bases, and 8 bases stayed unmatched. The CDR3 sequence is 14 residues long. The CDR3 DNA sequence: TGTGCCAGTAGTCCATCCACAGGGGAATCACCCCTCCACTTT. The encoded protein is CASSPSTGESPLHF.

A remark on this clone: Different DNA sequences within this sample yield the same CDR3. This sequence joins TRBV6-4 and TRBJ2-2; 10 nucleotides agree with TRBD2. V lost 0 bases, J lost 4 bases, and 2 bases stayed unmatched. The CDR3 has 16 residues. CDR1 is MRHNA, CDR2 SNTAGT, per germline. CDR3 in amino acids: CASSDSSGGATGELFF. DNA for the CDR3: TGTGCCAGCAGTGACTCGAGCGGGGGGGCCACCGGGGAGCTGTTTTTT.

The chain is built from TRBV5-6 and TRBJ2-4; the match to TRBD1 covers 10 bases. Germline V CDR1 and CDR2: SGHDT, YYEEEE. The V and J ends lost 4 bases and 7 bases, in that order; junction bases with no gene match: 5. This CDR3 contains 14 residues. The CDR3 DNA reads TGTGCCAGCAGCCCAGGACAGGGGGTGAACATTCAGTACTTC. It yields the protein CASSPGQGVNIQYF. The full variable domain, rest sourced from reference TRBV5-6 and TRBJ2-4, is DAGVTQSPTHLIKTRGQQVTLRCSPKSGHDTVSWYQQALGQGPQFIFQYYEEEERQRGNFPDRFSGHQFPNYSSELNVNALLLGDSALYLCASSPGQGVNIQYFGAGTRLSVL.

The chain uses TRBV7-2 and TRBJ2-1, with TRBD2 as a possible D gene (7 bases). In germline, CDR1 is SGHTA, CDR2 FQGNSA. Trimming cost V 0 bases and J 8 bases, with 17 bases left between them. This CDR3 is built from 16 residues. As DNA, the CDR3 is TGTGCCAGCAGCTTAGCGCTAACGGGGGGCCAGGATGAGCAGTTCTTC. Amino acid sequence: CASSLALTGGQDEQFF.

This rearrangement joins TRBV9 to TRBJ1-1; D gene unclear. This CDR3 is built from 14 residues. Deletions cut 3 bases from V and 6 bases from J, with 15 bases between. The germline CDR1 and CDR2 sequences are SGDLS and YYNGEE. The CDR3 DNA sequence: TGTGCCAGCAGCGCTAGACCGGCGAGCGCTGAAGCTTTCTTT. This translates into CASSARPASAEAFF.

The rearrangement links TRBV6-6 to TRBJ1-5; D possibly corresponds to TRBD1 (6 bases). This CDR3 spans 11 amino acids. From germline, CDR1 is MNHNY and CDR2 SVGAGI (reference sequence). Trimming took off 5 bases at V and 11 bases at J, with 10 bases between the two ends. For the CDR3, the DNA is TGTGCCAGCAGTCAGGGGACGTCCCAGCATTTT. Its translation: CASSQGTSQHF.

V is TRBV27 and J is TRBJ1-2; D remains ambiguous. Per germline, CDR1 MNHEY and CDR2 SMNVEV (reference sequence). Between the trimmed V and J ends, which lost 5 bases and 8 bases, there was a span of 18 bases. The CDR3 is 14 residues long. Here the CDR3 reads CASSRREGGRGYTF. The CDR3 region has the DNA TGTGCCAGCAGTCGCCGGGAGGGCGGTCGGGGCTACACCTTC.

The CDR3 DNA follows: TGTGCCAGCAGTGAGCCGCCTAGCGGGGGGTCCTACACAGATACGCAGTATTTT. This gives the protein CASSEPPSGGSYTDTQYF. J is TRBJ2-3 and V is TRBV25-1; 11 nucleotides align to TRBD2. V was clipped by 3 bases and J by 2 bases; unmatched bases: 10. The CDR3 length is 18 residues. CDR1 and CDR2 (germline): MGHDK, SYGVNS. Based on the CDR3 plus reference TRBV25-1 and TRBJ2-3, the full variable domain is EADIYQTPRYLVIGTGKKITLECSQTMGHDKMYWYQQDPGMELHLIHYSYGVNSTEKGDLSSESTVSRIRTEHFPLTLESARPSHTSQYLCASSEPPSGGSYTDTQYFGPGTRLTVL.

This clone was seen more than once but under ten times. V usage is TRBV5-5 and J usage is TRBJ2-5; 9 bases line up with TRBD1. There are 15 residues in the CDR3. The trim removed 4 bases at V and 5 bases at J, leaving 9 bases unmatched. Germline V gene lookup returns CDR1 SGHKS and CDR2 YYEKEE (reference sequence). The CDR3: CASSLDRGDGETQYF. The CDR3 DNA is TGTGCCAGCAGCCTGGACAGGGGCGATGGGGAGACCCAGTACTTC.

This clone was counted between two and nine times. The chain carries TRBV4-3 and TRBJ1-2, with D unresolved. V lost 0 bases and J 4 bases, leaving 12 bases between the germline ends. Looked up from germline, CDR1 is LGHNA and CDR2 is YSLEER. There are 15 residues in the CDR3. CDR3 in DNA: TGCGCCAGCAGCCAAGATTATGCGGGCGGCTATGGCTACACCTTC. Protein: CASSQDYAGGYGYTF.

This clone was observed a single time. J is TRBJ1-1 and V is TRBV15, with a tentative D call TRBD1 (5 bases). V lost 3 bases and J 10 bases, leaving 27 bases between the germline ends. Germline V CDR1 and CDR2: LNHNV, YYDKDF (reference sequence). This CDR3 comprises 17 residues. This chain's CDR3 is CATSSPHTGGPYRIAFF. The DNA for the CDR3 is TGTGCCACCAGCAGCCCCCACACGGGCGGCCCTTACAGGATAGCTTTCTTT.

This clone appeared a single time. The rearrangement uses TRBV30 and TRBJ2-1; D call uncertain. The CDR3 totals 14 residues. Germline CDR1 and CDR2: GTSNPN and SVGIG (reference sequence). V lost 4 bases, J lost 0 bases, and 10 bases lay in between. The CDR3 DNA sequence: TGTGCCTGGACTAGGCTACCCTCCTACAATGAGCAGTTCTTC. As protein: CAWTRLPSYNEQFF. Full variable domain (missing parts from reference TRBV30 and TRBJ2-1): SQTIHQWPATLVQPVGSPLSLECTVEGTSNPNLYWYRQAAGRGLQLLFYSVGIGQISSEVPQNLSASRPQDRQFILSSKKLLLSDSGFYLCAWTRLPSYNEQFFGPGTRLTVL.

This rearrangement joins TRBV11-2 to TRBJ2-7; D may be TRBD1 (5 bases). CDR1 is SGHAT, CDR2 FQNNGV, per germline. The CDR3 has 16 amino acids. V lost 5 bases, J lost 3 bases, and 20 bases lay in between. The CDR3 is CASSLPGSPIIYEQYF. The CDR3 region has the DNA TGTGCCAGCAGCCTGCCAGGGTCCCCAATCATCTACGAGCAGTACTTC.

The V call is TRBV4-1, the J call TRBJ1-5; D is uncertain. This CDR3 is 15 amino acids long. V was pared by 0 bases and J by 7 bases, with 13 bases between. CDR1 is MGHRA and CDR2 is YSYEKL in the germline V gene. The CDR3 DNA reads TGCGCCAGCAGCCAAGAGCAGTTGGAGCAGCAGCCCCAGCATTTT. Protein sequence: CASSQEQLEQQPQHF.

This chain uses TRBV2 with TRBJ1-2, with TRBD1 matching 7 bases. The germline V gene encodes CDR1 SNHLY and CDR2 FYNNEI. J lost 8 bases, V lost 11 bases, and 14 bases had no gene match. The CDR3 length is 13 residues. The CDR3 DNA is TGTGCCGGTACAGGAGGGGGCGCGCGGGGCTACACCTTC. Translation: CAGTGGGARGYTF.

This clone turned up a few times. The chain links TRBV7-9 to TRBJ1-4, with TRBD1 as a possible D gene (5 bases). The germline V gene encodes CDR1 SEHNR and CDR2 FQNEAQ (reference sequence). This CDR3 comprises 11 residues. The CDR3 is CSGGSNEKLFF. CDR3 sequence (DNA): TGTTCCGGGGGGAGTAATGAAAAACTGTTTTTT. The full variable domain, with the rest looked up from reference TRBV7-9 and TRBJ1-4, is DTGVSQNPRHKITKRGQNVTFRCDPISEHNRLYWYRQTLGQGPEFLTYFQNEAQLEKSRLLSDRFSAERPKGSFSTLEIQRTEQGDSAMYLCSGGSNEKLFFGSGTQLSVL.

This clone turned up a few times. The chain has TRBV30 and TRBJ1-2, with D perhaps TRBD1 (6 bases). V shed 2 bases and J shed 8 bases, with 18 bases lying between them. The germline V gene has CDR1 GTSNPN and CDR2 SVGIG (reference sequence). The CDR3 has 14 amino acids. DNA for the CDR3: TGTGCCTGGAGTAGATTCAACAGGGAAAACGGCTACACCTTC. It is translated as CAWSRFNRENGYTF.

The V call is TRBV6-1, the J call TRBJ1-6, with no clear D. V was clipped by 4 bases and J by 8 bases, with 15 bases between them. The CDR3 consists of 15 residues. Germline lookup yields CDR1 MNHNS and CDR2 SASEGT. The CDR3 DNA follows: TGTGCCAGCAGTGGAGGACTTATCTTTGATTCACCCCTCCACTTT. Translating gives CASSGGLIFDSPLHF.

The chain couples TRBV28 to TRBJ1-5, with a weak D call TRBD1 (5 bases). Germline loops: CDR1 MDHEN, CDR2 SYDVKM. The CDR3 extends over 16 amino acids. V was pared by 3 bases and J by 11 bases, with 23 bases between. The CDR3 reads CASSFETQGSYQAQHF. In nucleotides, the CDR3 is TGTGCCAGCAGTTTTGAGACCCAGGGTTCATATCAAGCCCAGCATTTT.

The chain has TRBV18 and TRBJ2-7, with 7 bases aligning to TRBD1. Germline V lookup: CDR1 KGHSH, CDR2 LQKENI. Trimming took 6 bases from V and 2 from J; bases not matched to a gene: 1. The CDR3 is 12 residues long. In DNA, the CDR3 is TGTGCCAGCTCGACAGGGACCTACGAGCAGTACTTC. It codes for CASSTGTYEQYF.